This T cell receptor (beta chain) came from a study of blood T cell repertoires in COVID-19. Study summary: COVID-19 samples, acute and convalescent, were from the United States, Italy and Spain.

TCRdb keeps only in-frame clones here, not all; method: immunoSEQ multiplex PCR. The repertoire has some 130,000 clones, over 65% of them found once; the top ten carry 6%. Participant-given clinical history determined each cohort assignment. Trimming cost V 8 bases and J 4 bases; bases outside gene matches: 7. The CDR3 extends over 13 amino acids. Germline lookup yields CDR1 WNHNN and CDR2 SYGVQD (reference sequence). The sequence was collected from a woman in her fifties or sixties who had recovered from COVID-19. The V and J genes are TRBV10-1 and TRBJ1-1; TRBD1 matches at 7 bases. Sequencing was performed on PBMCs or T cells enriched from blood (not recorded which). This CDR3 is CASARDSTTEAFF. CDR3 DNA: TGCGCCAGCGCCCGGGACAGCACCACTGAAGCTTTCTTT.